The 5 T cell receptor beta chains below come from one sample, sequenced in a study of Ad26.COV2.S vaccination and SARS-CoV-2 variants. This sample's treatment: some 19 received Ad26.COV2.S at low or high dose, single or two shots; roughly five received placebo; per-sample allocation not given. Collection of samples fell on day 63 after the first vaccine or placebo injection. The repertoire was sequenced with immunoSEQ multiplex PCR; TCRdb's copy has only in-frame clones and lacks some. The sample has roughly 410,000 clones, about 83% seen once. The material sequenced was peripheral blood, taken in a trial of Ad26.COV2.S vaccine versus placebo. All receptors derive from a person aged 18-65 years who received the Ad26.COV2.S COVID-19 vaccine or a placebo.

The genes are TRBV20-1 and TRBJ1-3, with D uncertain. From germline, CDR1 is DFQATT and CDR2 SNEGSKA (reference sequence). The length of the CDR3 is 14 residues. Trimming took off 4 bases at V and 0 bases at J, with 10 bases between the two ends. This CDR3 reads CSATDTSSGNTIYF. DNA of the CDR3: TGCAGTGCTACTGACACTTCCTCTGGAAACACCATATATTTT.

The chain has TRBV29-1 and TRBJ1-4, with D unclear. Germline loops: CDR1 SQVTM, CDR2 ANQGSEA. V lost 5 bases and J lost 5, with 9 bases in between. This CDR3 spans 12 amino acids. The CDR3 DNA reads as TGCAGCGTTATGGTCCGGAATGAAAAACTGTTTTTT. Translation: CSVMVRNEKLFF.

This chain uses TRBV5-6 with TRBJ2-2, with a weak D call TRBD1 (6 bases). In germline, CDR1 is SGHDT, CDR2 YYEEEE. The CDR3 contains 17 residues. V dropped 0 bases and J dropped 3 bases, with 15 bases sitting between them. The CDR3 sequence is CASSLGPLGAHTGELFF. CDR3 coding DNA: TGTGCCAGCAGCTTGGGCCCCCTGGGGGCCCACACCGGGGAGCTGTTTTTT.

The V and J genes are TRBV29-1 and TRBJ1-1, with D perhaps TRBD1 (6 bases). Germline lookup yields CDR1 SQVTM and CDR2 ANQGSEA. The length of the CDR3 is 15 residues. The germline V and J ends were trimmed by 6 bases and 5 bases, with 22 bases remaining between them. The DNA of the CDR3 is TGCAGCGTGGGGAGTTCGAAGGGGGTGAGGACTGAAGCTTTCTTT. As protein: CSVGSSKGVRTEAFF.

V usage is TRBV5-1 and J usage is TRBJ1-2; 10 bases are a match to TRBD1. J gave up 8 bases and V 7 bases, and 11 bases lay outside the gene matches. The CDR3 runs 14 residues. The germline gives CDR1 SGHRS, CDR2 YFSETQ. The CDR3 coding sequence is TGCGCCAGCCGCGAGGGACAGGGGTGGGAAGGCTACACCTTC. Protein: CASREGQGWEGYTF. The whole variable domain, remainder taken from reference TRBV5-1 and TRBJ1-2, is KAGVTQTPRYLIKTRGQQVTLSCSPISGHRSVSWYQQTPGQGLQFLFEYFSETQRNKGNFPGRFSGRQFSNSRSEMNVSTLELGDSALYLCASREGQGWEGYTFGSGTRLTVV.